The 9 T cell receptor beta chains below were found in one sample sequenced in a study of T-cell memory formation after mild COVID-19. TCRdb recomputed calls from the 5' RACE reads with MiXCR, one row per CDR3 protein. Here the sample spans approximately 400,000 distinct CDR3 sequences, approximately 24% being singletons. Material: PBMCs or a T cell subset sorted from them (not recorded which). The receptor set was obtained from an adult woman who had mild COVID-19 (a few samples of this study predate the infection). Cell type and time point are not known.

The V call is TRBV9, the J call TRBJ2-7, with D perhaps TRBD2 (5 bases). The germline V gene encodes CDR1 SGDLS and CDR2 YYNGEE. The CDR3 runs 13 residues. Deletions cut 4 bases from V and 3 bases from J, with 11 bases between. This CDR3 is CASSSGNVYEQYF. The CDR3 DNA reads TGTGCCAGCAGCTCCGGGAACGTCTACGAGCAGTACTTC.

This clonotype turned up a few times. V is TRBV20-1 and J is TRBJ1-1; D call uncertain. Trimming shortened V by 5 bases and J by 5 bases, and 12 bases separated the two germline ends. The CDR3 runs 12 residues. Germline-derived CDR1 and CDR2 are DFQATT and SNEGSKA (reference sequence). The CDR3 DNA reads as TGCAGTGCTTTCAGAGCTGGGACTGAAGCTTTCTTT. Translated: CSAFRAGTEAFF.

This clonotype showed up just a few times. The chain couples TRBV5-1 to TRBJ2-1; weak D call: TRBD2 (6 bases). Germline values: CDR1 SGHRS, CDR2 YFSETQ. There are 16 residues in the CDR3. Trimming left V 3 bases short and J 4 bases short, with 17 bases between. The CDR3 sequence is CASSYPRDLPYNEQFF. DNA for the CDR3: TGCGCCAGCAGCTACCCCCGGGACTTGCCGTACAATGAGCAGTTCTTC.

The CDR3 DNA reads as TGTGCCAGCAGCGTTCCGGACAGATGGGCTGAAAAAGAGACCCAGTACTTC. It translates to CASSVPDRWAEKETQYF. This rearrangement joins TRBV7-2 to TRBJ2-5, with TRBD1 as a possible D gene (6 bases). The V end was cut by 5 bases, the J end by 3 bases, with 22 bases between. The CDR3 length is 17 residues. Per germline, CDR1 SGHTA and CDR2 FQGNSA.

This clonotype was observed a handful of times. The V gene is TRBV9, the J gene TRBJ2-7; the D gene is possibly TRBD1 (6 bases). The CDR3 sequence is 14 residues long. The ends were cut back, 3 bases at V and 3 bases at J, with 13 bases in the middle. Germline V lookup: CDR1 SGDLS, CDR2 YYNGEE. This chain's CDR3 is CASSASDSYYEQYF. Written as DNA, the CDR3 is TGTGCCAGCAGCGCTTCGGACAGCTACTACGAGCAGTACTTC.

The chain has TRBV7-2 and TRBJ2-7, with D maybe TRBD2 (7 bases). The V end was cut by 4 bases, the J end by 7 bases, with 14 bases between. This CDR3 is built from 13 residues. CDR1 is SGHTA, CDR2 FQGNSA, per germline. CDR3 loop: CASSSRGAGEQYF. Written as DNA, the CDR3 is TGTGCCAGCAGCTCCCGGGGGGCGGGGGAGCAGTACTTC.

The rearrangement uses TRBV7-9 and TRBJ2-3; D not resolved. This CDR3 has 15 residues. Germline V gene lookup returns CDR1 SEHNR and CDR2 FQNEAQ (reference sequence). V shed 2 bases and J shed 3 bases, with 12 bases lying between them. DNA for the CDR3: TGTGCCAGCAGCTTACATGGGGTGGTAACAGATACGCAGTATTTT. Protein product: CASSLHGVVTDTQYF.

J is TRBJ2-1 and V is TRBV5-6; 10 bases fit TRBD1. The CDR3 loop spans 13 amino acids. The germline CDR1 and CDR2 sequences are SGHDT and YYEEEE. V shed 2 bases and J 8 bases; nucleotides not matched to a gene: 1. The CDR3 reads CASSLDRGHEQFF. The CDR3 DNA is TGTGCCAGCAGCTTAGACAGGGGGCATGAGCAGTTCTTC.

This clonotype was detected a few times. V and J are TRBV6-1 and TRBJ1-1, with TRBD1 matching over 7 bases. The CDR3 loop spans 16 amino acids. Germline assignment: CDR1 MNHNS and CDR2 SASEGT. The junction had 11 bases not matched to a gene; V was cut back by 6 bases and J by 1 base. The chain's CDR3 is CASRQPPGQWNTEAFF. The CDR3 bases are TGTGCCAGCAGACAACCTCCGGGACAGTGGAACACTGAAGCTTTCTTT.